This note documents a single T cell receptor (beta chain) sequence. There is no known antigen for this receptor. Nothing much larger sits one base from this clone, and base qualities are not available. This entry comes from a study of blood T cell repertoires in COVID-19 (dated by TCRdb to 2018 to 2020). The study in broad terms: The collaborator samples originated in the United States, Italy and Spain and spanned the acute and convalescent phases of COVID-19. The prospective study material was composed of cDNA or gDNA derived from T cells, B-cell-depleted T cells, or PBMCs. Subjects who had been exposed to COVID-19, were actively infected with it, or had recovered from it provided the deeply sampled blood TCRbeta repertoires that made up the dataset. The repertoires were made available in a free public database intended to serve as a resource for research on the immune response to SARS-CoV-2. The samples were drawn from the first 160 participants of the ongoing ImmuneRACE study and from over 950 subjects provided by 6 global collaborators. The sample metadata nearly always contained a de-identified subject ID, COVID-19 status, age in years and sex. HLA class I and class II types, where available, came from metadata supplied by the sample provider rather than from assay-based typing.

Spanning cysteine to phenylalanine, the CDR3 consists of 14 amino acids. The retained sequence is limited to the CDR3, 42 bases, with the frame set at the first base. The V and J ends are trimmed by 4 bases and 0 bases, leaving 7 bases between them. CDR1 and CDR2 are read off the germline V gene as SGHDN and FVKESK. The investigation overall reported the following: How much clinical and demographic metadata was included differed by source and by participant, and the metadata was provided uncurated.

The collaborating institutions used their own protocols to collect whole blood in K2EDTA tubes. For TCRbeta analysis, collaborators shipped samples in one of three forms: frozen whole blood, isolated PBMCs, or DNA extracted from either of those sample types. TCRbeta CDR3 regions were amplified from genomic DNA using the immunoSEQ Assay, a bias-controlled multiplex PCR. The original methods were these. Nucleated cell counts per sample were estimated from amplification of reference gene primers within the assay. To quantify the absolute abundance of each unique TCRbeta CDR3 rearrangement, sequence reads were collapsed and filtered. For each sample, productive Simpson clonality was calculated as the square root of Simpson's diversity index across productive rearrangements. TCRdb's version of the immuneACCESS table is confined to in-frame rearrangements and falls short of the full clone set. An unresolved V gene accounts for under half of the shortfall where checked; the remainder is of unknown origin. V, J and clone size reflect that table, while D and trimming were determined from the DNA. In all, the sample holds about 110,000 clones, and about two thirds of those were seen once. The ten top clones hold more than 1.5% of the sample.

Sample: peripheral blood. The V and J genes are TRBV14 and TRBJ2-1, and possibly TRBD2, on 5 matching bases. This clonotype originated in a woman aged 35 to 49 with acute or convalescent COVID-19. The CDR3 region reads CASSPGLSYNEQFF. The DNA is as follows: TGTGCCAGCAGCCCTGGACTCTCCTACAATGAGCAGTTCTTC. Full variable domain (CDR3 extended with the reference TRBV14 and TRBJ2-1 proteins): EAGVTQFPSHSVIEKGQTVTLRCDPISGHDNLYWYRRVMGKEIKFLLHFVKESKQDESGMPNNRFLAERTGGTYSTLKVQPAELEDSGVYFCASSPGLSYNEQFFGPGTRLTVL.